The 17 T cell receptor beta chains below come from one sample, sequenced in a study of T cell responses to AZD1222 COVID-19 vaccine listed by TCRdb under 2021. In the paper's terms, the time point label means: about 28 days (+/-7) after the second vaccine dose. Libraries were made using the immunoSEQ multiplex PCR assay. TCRdb limited this immuneACCESS table to in-frame rearrangements with V and J called. A share of clones is missing; checked studies link under half to unresolved V genes, and the rest is unexplained. This sample holds 120,000 to 150,000 clones; around 94% were observed only once. Together, the top ten hold over 8.5% of the sample. The material was peripheral blood, obtained 28 days after the second AZD1222 dose. Receptors were obtained from an adult who received the AZD1222 COVID-19 vaccine.

The gene calls are TRBV19 and TRBJ2-3; no clear D. This CDR3 comprises 13 residues. In germline, CDR1 is LNHDA, CDR2 SQIVND (reference sequence). V was clipped by 10 bases and J by 1 base, with 12 bases between them. For the CDR3, the DNA is TGTGCCACCGTCCTCCCGGGCACAGATACGCAGTATTTT. It encodes CATVLPGTDTQYF.

The chain couples TRBV28 to TRBJ1-4; TRBD1 matches at 9 bases. Germline V CDR1 and CDR2: MDHEN, SYDVKM. The CDR3 has 16 amino acids. V shed 6 bases, J shed 8 bases, and the junction held 13 bases outside the gene matches. The CDR3 nucleotides are TGTGCCAGCAGCTCGGGACAGGGTAGGGTTTGGGAAAAACTGTTTTTT. Translation gives CASSSGQGRVWEKLFF.

This rearrangement joins TRBV11-1 to TRBJ1-1; D unresolved. CDR1 is SGHAT and CDR2 is FQDESV in the germline V gene (reference sequence). The CDR3 extends over 13 amino acids. The V end lost 5 bases, the J end lost 1 base, and 8 bases lay between the germline ends. Here the CDR3 reads CASSHQPNTEAFF. The CDR3 bases are TGTGCCAGCAGCCACCAGCCGAACACTGAAGCTTTCTTT.

The chain couples TRBV4-2 to TRBJ2-1; weak D call: TRBD2 (6 bases). Trimming removed 1 base at V and 2 bases at J, with 9 bases between. The CDR3 is 15 residues long. Germline assignment: CDR1 LGHNA and CDR2 YNFKEQ. CDR3 coding DNA: TGTGCCAGCAGCCAAGCGCGGGAAGCCTACAATGAGCAGTTCTTC. Protein product: CASSQAREAYNEQFF.

The genes are TRBV7-9 and TRBJ1-5, with 7 nucleotides matching TRBD1. The CDR3 contains 14 residues. V was clipped by 5 bases and J by 5 bases; unmatched bases: 6. CDR1 SEHNR and CDR2 FQNEAQ come from the germline V gene (reference sequence). The CDR3: CASSTDRQDQPQHF. CDR3 in DNA: TGTGCCAGCAGCACGGACAGGCAGGATCAGCCCCAGCATTTT.

The J gene is TRBJ2-1, the V gene TRBV27; D might be TRBD1 (7 bases). This CDR3 region has 11 residues. V lost 6 bases and J lost 15, with 15 bases in between. Germline CDR1 reads MNHEY; CDR2 reads SMNVEV (reference sequence). The CDR3 region has the DNA TGTGCCAGCAGACGACAGGGAGGACTGTTCTTC. Amino acids: CASRRQGGLFF.

V is TRBV4-3 and J is TRBJ1-2; possible D gene TRBD1, 5 bases. The CDR3 sequence is 13 residues long. The V gene's germline CDR1 is LGHNA and CDR2 YSLEER. The V end was cut by 0 bases, the J end by 7 bases, with 9 bases between. The CDR3 nucleotides read TGCGCCAGCAGCCAAGAGGGGGGGTTTGGCTACACCTTC. It is translated as CASSQEGGFGYTF.

The CDR3 DNA sequence: TGTGCCAGCAGCTTAGGACAGGGGCAGGGAGAGACCCAGTACTTC. Protein: CASSLGQGQGETQYF. The chain employs TRBV13 and TRBJ2-5; TRBD1 aligns across 7 bases. The CDR3 runs 15 residues. The J segment lost 4 bases and the V segment lost 0 bases, leaving 5 bases of the junction unmatched. Looked up from germline, CDR1 is PRHDT and CDR2 is FYEKMQ (reference sequence).

V and J are TRBV9 and TRBJ1-3; weak D call: TRBD1 (6 bases). The V gene lost 3 bases and the J gene lost 1 base, with 11 bases spanning the gap. The V gene's germline CDR1 is SGDLS and CDR2 YYNGEE. The length of the CDR3 is 15 residues. As DNA, the CDR3 is TGTGCCAGCAGCGAGTTACAGGGATCTGGAAACACCATATATTTT. This sequence encodes CASSELQGSGNTIYF.

This clone was picked up one time. The rearrangement joins TRBV2 to TRBJ1-2; D is unclear. V lost 6 bases, J lost 5 bases, and 7 bases lay in between. The germline CDR1 and CDR2 sequences are SNHLY and FYNNEI. The CDR3 is 11 amino acids. This chain's CDR3 is CASSKAYGYTF. CDR3 DNA: TGTGCCAGCAGCAAAGCGTATGGCTACACCTTC.

This rearrangement joins TRBV18 to TRBJ1-6; D is undetermined. There are 15 residues in the CDR3. Germline V lookup: CDR1 KGHSH, CDR2 LQKENI. Between the trimmed V and J ends, which lost 3 bases and 7 bases, there was a span of 13 bases. CDR3 DNA sequence: TGTGCCAGCTCACCTAGTCAAGTGACAAATTCACCCCTCCACTTT. This encodes CASSPSQVTNSPLHF.

The chain is built from TRBV4-1 and TRBJ2-7; 9 positions match TRBD2. J gave up 5 bases and V 0 bases, and 5 bases lay outside the gene matches. CDR1 is MGHRA, CDR2 YSYEKL, per germline. This CDR3 has 15 residues. The DNA for the CDR3 is TGCGCCAGCAGCCAAGAAGCGGGAGGAGTAAACGAGCAGTACTTC. Amino acid sequence: CASSQEAGGVNEQYF.

The chain employs TRBV10-3 and TRBJ2-3; 15 bases fit TRBD2. Trimming at V came to 6 bases and at J to 2 bases, leaving 9 bases not matched to a gene. The CDR3 is 18 residues long. The germline V gene has CDR1 ENHRY and CDR2 SYGVKD. CDR3 amino acids: CAIRVVGLAGGNTDTQYF. The DNA for the CDR3 is TGTGCCATCAGGGTTGTGGGACTAGCGGGGGGAAACACAGATACGCAGTATTTT.

The chain couples TRBV5-1 to TRBJ2-1, with 12 bases lining up with TRBD2. CDR1 and CDR2 (germline): SGHRS, YFSETQ. CDR3 length: 18 amino acids. V lost 1 base, J lost 2 bases, and 7 bases stayed unmatched. CDR3 residues: CASSLTASGGGAYNEQFF. Here the CDR3 DNA reads TGCGCCAGCAGCTTGACGGCTAGCGGGGGGGGTGCCTACAATGAGCAGTTCTTC.

The gene calls are TRBV29-1 and TRBJ1-1, with a tentative D call TRBD1 (5 bases). Germline CDR1 and CDR2: SQVTM and ANQGSEA. This CDR3 region has 15 residues. Deletions cut 5 bases from V and 2 bases from J, with 18 bases between. CDR3 sequence reads: CSVNNPGVINTEAFF. Here the CDR3 DNA reads TGCAGCGTTAATAATCCGGGGGTTATTAACACTGAAGCTTTCTTT.

The chain joins TRBV28 to TRBJ2-3, with 9 positions matching TRBD1. The CDR3 loop spans 13 amino acids. The ends lost 10 bases at V and 5 bases at J; junction bases unmatched: 7. CDR1 MDHEN and CDR2 SYDVKM come from the germline V gene. CDR3 region: CATIGTGIDTQYF. Written as DNA, the CDR3 is TGTGCCACCATAGGGACAGGGATAGATACGCAGTATTTT. Looking up the rest from reference TRBV28 and TRBJ2-3 gives the full variable domain: DVKVTQSSRYLVKRTGEKVFLECVQDMDHENMFWYRQDPGLGLRLIYFSYDVKMKEKGDIPEGYSVSREKKERFSLILESASTNQTSMYLCATIGTGIDTQYFGPGTRLTVL.

This chain uses TRBV10-3 with TRBJ2-2; D not resolved. This CDR3 region has 15 residues. CDR1 is ENHRY and CDR2 is SYGVKD in the germline V gene. V was cut by 3 bases and J by 1 base, with 9 bases left in between. As DNA, the CDR3 is TGTGCCATCAGTGACACCCTTCGGAACACCGGGGAGCTGTTTTTT. It specifies CAISDTLRNTGELFF.